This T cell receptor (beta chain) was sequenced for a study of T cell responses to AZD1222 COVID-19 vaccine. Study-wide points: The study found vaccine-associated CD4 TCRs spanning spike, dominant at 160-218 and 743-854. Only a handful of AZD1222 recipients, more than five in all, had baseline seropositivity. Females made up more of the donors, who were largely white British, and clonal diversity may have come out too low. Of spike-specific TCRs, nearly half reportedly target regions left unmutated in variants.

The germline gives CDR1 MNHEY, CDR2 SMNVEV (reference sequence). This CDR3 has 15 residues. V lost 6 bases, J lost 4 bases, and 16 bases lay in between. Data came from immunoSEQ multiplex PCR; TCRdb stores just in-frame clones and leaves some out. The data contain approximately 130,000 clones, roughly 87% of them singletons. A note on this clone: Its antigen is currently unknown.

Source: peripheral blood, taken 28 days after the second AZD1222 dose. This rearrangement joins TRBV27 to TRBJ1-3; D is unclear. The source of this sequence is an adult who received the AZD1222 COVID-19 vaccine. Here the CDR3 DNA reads TGTGCCAGCAGCACCCTTGCGGGCTTCGGAAACACCATATATTTT. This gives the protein CASSTLAGFGNTIYF.